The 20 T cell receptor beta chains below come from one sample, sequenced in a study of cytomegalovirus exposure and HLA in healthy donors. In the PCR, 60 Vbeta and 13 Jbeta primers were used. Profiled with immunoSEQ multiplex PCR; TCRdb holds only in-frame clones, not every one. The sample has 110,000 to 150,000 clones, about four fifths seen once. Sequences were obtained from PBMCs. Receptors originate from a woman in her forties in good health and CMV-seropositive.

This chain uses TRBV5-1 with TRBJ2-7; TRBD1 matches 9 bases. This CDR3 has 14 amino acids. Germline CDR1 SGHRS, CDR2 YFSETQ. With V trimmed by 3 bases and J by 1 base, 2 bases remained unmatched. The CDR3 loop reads CASSSGTGSYEQYF. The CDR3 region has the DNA TGCGCCAGCAGCTCCGGGACAGGGTCCTACGAGCAGTACTTC.

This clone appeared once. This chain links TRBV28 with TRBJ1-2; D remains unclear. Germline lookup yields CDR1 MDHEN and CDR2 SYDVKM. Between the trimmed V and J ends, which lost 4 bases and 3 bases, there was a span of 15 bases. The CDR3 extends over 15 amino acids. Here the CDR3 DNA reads TGTGCCAGCAGTTATGGCCAGGTATTGGACTATGGCTACACCTTC. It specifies CASSYGQVLDYGYTF.

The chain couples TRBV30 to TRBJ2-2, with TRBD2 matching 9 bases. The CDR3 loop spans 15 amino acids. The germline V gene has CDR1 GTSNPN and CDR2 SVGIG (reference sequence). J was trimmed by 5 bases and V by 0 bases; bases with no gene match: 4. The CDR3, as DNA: TGTGCCTGGAGTGTGTTAGCGGGAGAAACCGGGGAGCTGTTTTTT. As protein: CAWSVLAGETGELFF. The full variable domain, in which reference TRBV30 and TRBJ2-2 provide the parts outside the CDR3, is SQTIHQWPATLVQPVGSPLSLECTVEGTSNPNLYWYRQAAGRGLQLLFYSVGIGQISSEVPQNLSASRPQDRQFILSSKKLLLSDSGFYLCAWSVLAGETGELFFGEGSRLTVL.

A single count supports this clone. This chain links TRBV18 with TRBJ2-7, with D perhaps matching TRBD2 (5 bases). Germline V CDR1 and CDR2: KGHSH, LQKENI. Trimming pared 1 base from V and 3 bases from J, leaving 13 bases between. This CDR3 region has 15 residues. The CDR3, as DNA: TGTGCCAGCTCACCACGAGTGGACTGGAACTACGAGCAGTACTTC. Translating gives CASSPRVDWNYEQYF.

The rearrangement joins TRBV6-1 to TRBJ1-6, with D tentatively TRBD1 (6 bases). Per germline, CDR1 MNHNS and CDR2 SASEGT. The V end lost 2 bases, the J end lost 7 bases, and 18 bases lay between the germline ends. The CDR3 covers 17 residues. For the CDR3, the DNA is TGTGCCAGCAGTGAAAACCACTCAGGGGTTTGGAATTCACCCCTCCACTTT. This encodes CASSENHSGVWNSPLHF.

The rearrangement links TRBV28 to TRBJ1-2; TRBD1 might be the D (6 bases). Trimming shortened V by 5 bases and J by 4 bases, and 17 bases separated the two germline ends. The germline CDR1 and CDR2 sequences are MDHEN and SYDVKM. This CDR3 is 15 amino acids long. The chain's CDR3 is CASSPTGPQGYGYTF. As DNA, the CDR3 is TGTGCCAGCAGTCCAACAGGGCCCCAGGGCTATGGCTACACCTTC.

CDR3: CASSLTGNEKLFF. The CDR3, as DNA: TGTGCCAGCAGCTTGACGGGTAATGAAAAACTGTTTTTT. The chain carries TRBV5-6 and TRBJ1-4; D gene ambiguous. The CDR3 totals 13 residues. The germline CDR1 and CDR2 sequences are SGHDT and YYEEEE. V lost 1 base to trimming and J lost 4 bases, with 5 bases between them.

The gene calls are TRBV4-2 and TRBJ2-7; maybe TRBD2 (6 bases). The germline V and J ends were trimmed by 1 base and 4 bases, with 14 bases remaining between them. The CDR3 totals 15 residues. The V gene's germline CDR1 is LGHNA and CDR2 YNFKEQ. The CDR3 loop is CASSQGAGGLYEQYF. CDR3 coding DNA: TGTGCCAGCAGCCAAGGAGCGGGCGGGCTTTACGAGCAGTACTTC.

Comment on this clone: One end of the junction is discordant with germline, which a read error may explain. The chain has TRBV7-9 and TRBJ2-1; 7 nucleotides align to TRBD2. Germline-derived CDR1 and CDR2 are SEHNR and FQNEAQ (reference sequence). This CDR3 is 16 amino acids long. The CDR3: CSSSLEAGVAYNEQFF. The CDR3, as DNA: TGTTCCAGCAGCTTAGAGGCGGGAGTAGCCTACAATGAGCAGTTCTTC.

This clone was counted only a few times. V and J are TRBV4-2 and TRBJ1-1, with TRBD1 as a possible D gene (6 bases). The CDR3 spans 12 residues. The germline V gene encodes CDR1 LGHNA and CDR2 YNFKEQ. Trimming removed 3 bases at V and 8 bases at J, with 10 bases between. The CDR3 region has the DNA TGTGCCAGCAGCCATGGGGGGGCAGAAGCTTTCTTT. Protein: CASSHGGAEAFF.

CDR3 sequence reads: CASSGEGIRAEAFF. The CDR3 DNA reads as TGTGCCAGCAGCGGAGAGGGAATAAGGGCTGAAGCTTTCTTT. The rearrangement uses TRBV9 and TRBJ1-1; D is ambiguous. The CDR3 runs 14 residues. CDR1 and CDR2 (germline): SGDLS, YYNGEE. Deletions cut 3 bases from V and 6 bases from J, with 15 bases between.

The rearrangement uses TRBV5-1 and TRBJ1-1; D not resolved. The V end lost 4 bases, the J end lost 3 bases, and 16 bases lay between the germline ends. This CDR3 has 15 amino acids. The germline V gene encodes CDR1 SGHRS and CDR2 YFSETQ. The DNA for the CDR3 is TGCGCCAGCAGCCTTTCCGCTCAGGAAGACACTGAAGCTTTCTTT. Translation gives CASSLSAQEDTEAFF.

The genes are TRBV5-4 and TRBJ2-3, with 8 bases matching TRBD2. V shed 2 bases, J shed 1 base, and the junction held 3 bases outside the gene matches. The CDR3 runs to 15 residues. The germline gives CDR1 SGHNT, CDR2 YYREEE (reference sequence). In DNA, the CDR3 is TGTGCCAGCAGCTTATCAGCGGGGGGCACAGATACGCAGTATTTT. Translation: CASSLSAGGTDTQYF.

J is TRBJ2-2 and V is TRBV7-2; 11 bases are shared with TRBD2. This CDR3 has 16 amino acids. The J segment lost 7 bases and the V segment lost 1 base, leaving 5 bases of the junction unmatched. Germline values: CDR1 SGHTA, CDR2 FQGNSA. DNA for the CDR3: TGTGCCAGCAGCTTAGAACTAGCGGGAGCGGGCGGGGAGCTGTTTTTT. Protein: CASSLELAGAGGELFF. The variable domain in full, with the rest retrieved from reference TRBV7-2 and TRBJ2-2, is GAGVSQSPSNKVTEKGKDVELRCDPISGHTALYWYRQSLGQGLEFLIYFQGNSAPDKSGLPSDRFSAERTGGSVSTLTIQRTQQEDSAVYLCASSLELAGAGGELFFGEGSRLTVL.

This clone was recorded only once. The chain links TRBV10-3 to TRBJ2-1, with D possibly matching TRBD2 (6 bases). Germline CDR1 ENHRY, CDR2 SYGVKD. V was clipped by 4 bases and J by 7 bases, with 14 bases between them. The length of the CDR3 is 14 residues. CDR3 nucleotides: TGTGCCATCAGTGCCTTAGCGGACAAGAATGAGCAGTTCTTC. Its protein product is CAISALADKNEQFF.

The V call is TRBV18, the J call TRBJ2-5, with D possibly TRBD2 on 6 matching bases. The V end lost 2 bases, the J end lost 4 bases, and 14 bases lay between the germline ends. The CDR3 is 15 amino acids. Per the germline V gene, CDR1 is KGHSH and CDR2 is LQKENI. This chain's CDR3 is CASSPEGLSGETQYF. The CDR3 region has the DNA TGTGCCAGCTCACCAGAAGGACTATCAGGAGAGACCCAGTACTTC.

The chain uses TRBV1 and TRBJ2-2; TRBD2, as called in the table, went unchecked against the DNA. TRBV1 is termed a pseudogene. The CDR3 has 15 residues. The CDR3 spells CTSSYLAGGTGELFF. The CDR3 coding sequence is TGCACCAGCAGCTATCTAGCGGGGGGGACCGGGGAGCTGTTTTTT.

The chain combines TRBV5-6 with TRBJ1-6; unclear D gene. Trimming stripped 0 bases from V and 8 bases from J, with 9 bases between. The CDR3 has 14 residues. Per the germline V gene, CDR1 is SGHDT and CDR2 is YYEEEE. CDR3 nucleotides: TGTGCCAGCAGCTTGGCACAGAACGATTCACCCCTCCACTTT. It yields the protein CASSLAQNDSPLHF.

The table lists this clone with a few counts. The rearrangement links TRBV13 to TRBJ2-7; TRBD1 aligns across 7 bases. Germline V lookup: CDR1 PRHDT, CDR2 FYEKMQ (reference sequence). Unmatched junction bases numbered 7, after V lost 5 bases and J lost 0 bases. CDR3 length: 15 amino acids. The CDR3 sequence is CASSQRQGSSYEQYF. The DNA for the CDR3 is TGTGCCAGCAGCCAGCGACAGGGTAGCTCCTACGAGCAGTACTTC.

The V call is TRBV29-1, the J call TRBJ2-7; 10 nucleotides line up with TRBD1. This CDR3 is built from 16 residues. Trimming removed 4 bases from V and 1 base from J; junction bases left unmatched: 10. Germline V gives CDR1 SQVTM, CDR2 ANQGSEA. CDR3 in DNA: TGCAGCGTTGCCGAGACAGGGGGCGTAAGGTCCTACGAGCAGTACTTC. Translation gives CSVAETGGVRSYEQYF.